This T cell receptor beta chain was captured in a study of regulatory T cells in long-lasting Graves disease. V was clipped by 5 bases and J by 1 base, with 11 bases between them. CDR3 size: 14 residues. The time point: newly diagnosed GD, antithyroid drugs for less than 3 months. Construction of the TCR library relied on RNA isolated from PBMCs. Study observations and caveats: Persistent patients had a count of shared public clonotypes (around 2,700) that exceeded that of new patients (about 970). With persistent disease, TRBV28, TRBJ1-2 and TRBJ2-5 were the favored segments.

This clonotype was seen many times. Antigen specificity is unknown. iRepertoire HTBI primers and Arm-PCR of CDR3 regions built TCR beta libraries. TCRdb called the multiplex PCR reads again in MiXCR, with one record for every CDR3 protein. The sample lists fewer than 550,000 distinct CDR3 sequences; about a sixth were seen once. A further study also used this sample, focusing on T cells in Graves' hyperthyroidism and ophthalmopathy. From that second work: The model's output predicted ophthalmopathy at a median of 6.5 months prior to onset.

Here the sequenced sample was peripheral blood mononuclear cells (PBMCs), taken at new diagnosis, from a patient treated with antithyroid drugs. The chain combines TRBV12-3 or TRBV12-4 with TRBJ1-1; a weak D match, TRBD1 (6 bases). The sequence derives from a woman in her late teens or twenties with Graves disease. In nucleotides, the CDR3 is TGTGCCAGCAGTGCGGGACACAAGAACACTGAAGCTTTCTTT. Translation gives CASSAGHKNTEAFF.